This TCR beta chain came from a study of patients and donors after allogeneic stem cell transplantation. TCRdb itself ran the RT-PCR reads through MiXCR, one entry per CDR3 protein. The data contain roughly 200,000 distinct CDR3 sequences, about 40% of them seen just once; the ten biggest clones take up about 30%. This TCR came from a human donor who was either an allogeneic HSCT recipient or a stem cell or donor lymphocyte infusion donor (not recorded which). It is not recorded whose cells these are; they may come from a transplant donor. Material: blood, either unsorted or a sorted T cell fraction (not recorded which).

The DNA for the CDR3 is TGTGCCAGCAGCTTAAACAGCTATAGCAATCAGCCCCAGCATTTT. Amino acids: CASSLNSYSNQPQHF. The chain couples TRBV7-3 to TRBJ1-5; D remains ambiguous. V dropped 1 base and J dropped 0 bases, with 7 bases sitting between them. This CDR3 spans 15 amino acids. CDR1 and CDR2 from the germline V gene are SGHTA and FQGTGA.